This passage covers 15 T cell receptor beta chains from one sample sequenced in a study of tumor-infiltrating lymphocytes in primary liver carcinoma. From 400 to 550 ng total RNA, TCR beta cDNA was generated with a primer in the constant region. What produced the TCR beta libraries was three nested multiplex PCR rounds using slightly modified ARM-PCR. Two initial PCR rounds of around 9 cycles each paired TRBV1-TRBV30 forward primers with a C-beta reverse primer. Each CDR3 protein is one row after TCRdb ran MiXCR on the multiplex PCR reads. The repertoire holds 120,000 or so distinct CDR3 sequences, with 65% as singletons. For each extraction, RNA and DNA were obtained together from around 20-30 mg of unsorted bulk tissue. Sequencing was done on a sample of liver tumor tissue from sampling region 1. Subset described: tumor region T1, superior pole. These receptor sequences come from a woman in her fifties or sixties with primary liver carcinoma and hepatitis B virus infection.

This clonotype was counted at least ten times. At one end the junction does not follow the germline gene, possibly because of a read error. This sequence joins TRBV28 and TRBJ1-2; 9 bases agree with TRBD1. The CDR3 is 15 residues long. Per the germline V gene, CDR1 is MDHEN and CDR2 is SYDVKM. The CDR3 here is CASSLSPGQGFGYTF. The CDR3 nucleotides are TGTGCCAGCAGCTTATCACCGGGACAGGGTTTTGGCTACACCTTC.

Of note for this clonotype: A read error is possible here, since a much larger clone lies one base away. The rearrangement links TRBV6-5 to TRBJ1-3, with a weak D call TRBD1 (6 bases). Germline CDR1 reads MNHEY; CDR2 reads SVGAGI. The V gene lost 6 bases and the J gene lost 8 bases, with 14 bases spanning the gap. The CDR3 totals 13 residues. The CDR3 nucleotides are TGTGCCAGCAGCTACAAGGGGGGGCACACCATATATTTT. This gives the protein CASSYKGGHTIYF.

V and J are TRBV14 and TRBJ1-2; D perhaps matches TRBD1 (5 bases). Trimming took off 4 bases at V and 5 bases at J, with 14 bases between the two ends. This CDR3 region has 14 residues. CDR1 and CDR2 (germline): SGHDN, FVKESK. CDR3 coding DNA: TGTGCCAGCAGCCGAGTCGCCGGGGGGTATGGCTACACCTTC. This encodes CASSRVAGGYGYTF.

The genes are TRBV5-1 and TRBJ2-1; TRBD2 agrees at 11 bases. The CDR3 extends over 15 amino acids. In germline, CDR1 is SGHRS, CDR2 YFSETQ. V was pared by 8 bases and J by 5 bases, with 9 bases of the junction left unmatched. The CDR3 DNA reads as TGCGCCAGTCTCCCCGTAGCGGGAGGGAACAATGAGCAGTTCTTC. Translating it yields CASLPVAGGNNEQFF.

This clonotype showed up just a few times. Just one base apart from a much larger clone, this may be a read error. The chain has TRBV12-3 or TRBV12-4 and TRBJ1-1; maybe TRBD1 (6 bases). The CDR3 runs 15 residues. The V end lost 8 bases, the J end lost 2 bases, and 18 bases lay between the germline ends. CDR3 sequence reads: CASQSGAGFNTEAFF. The CDR3 DNA sequence: TGTGCCAGCCAATCGGGGGCAGGGTTTAACACTGAAGCTTTCTTT.

This clonotype was seen just once. This may come from a read error, since a much larger clone is one base off. V and J are TRBV5-6 and TRBJ2-3, with no clear D. CDR3 length: 15 amino acids. V gave up 6 bases and J gave up 1 base, with 15 bases separating them. The germline V gene encodes CDR1 SGHDT and CDR2 YYEEEE. This chain's CDR3 is CASIFFDGRTDTQYF. The CDR3 DNA follows: TGTGCCAGCATCTTCTTTGACGGTCGCACAGATACGCAGTATTTT.

As for this clonotype: This may come from a read error, since a much larger clone is one base off. The chain joins TRBV7-9 to TRBJ2-3; D possibly corresponds to TRBD2 (5 bases). Germline CDR1 SEHNR, CDR2 FQNEAQ (reference sequence). The CDR3 contains 14 residues. In nucleotides, the CDR3 is TGTGCCAGCAGCCCCAGCGGATCCACAGTTACGCAGTATTTT. As protein: CASSPSGSTVTQYF.

About this clonotype itself: A clone one base away is much larger, so this may be a read error. The V call is TRBV12-3 or TRBV12-4, the J call TRBJ2-7, with D possibly being TRBD1 or TRBD2 (5 bases each). This CDR3 comprises 14 residues. This CDR3 is CARSRRGPSYEQYF. CDR3 bases: TGTGCCCGCAGCCGAAGGGGACCTTCCTACGAGCAGTACTTC.

J is TRBJ2-5 and V is TRBV11-2; D is undetermined. The CDR3 length is 13 residues. Germline V CDR1 and CDR2: SGHAT, FQNNGV. The ends were cut back, 10 bases at V and 2 bases at J, with 14 bases in the middle. CDR3 nucleotides: TGTGCCATCTGCGGACGGCCACAAGAGACCCAGTACTTC. It is translated as CAICGRPQETQYF.

V is TRBV18 and J is TRBJ2-6; 8 bases are shared with TRBD1. The V segment lost 7 bases and the J segment 4 bases; nucleotides outside the gene matches: 3. CDR3 length: 14 residues. Germline V CDR1 and CDR2: KGHSH, LQKENI. CDR3 sequence reads: CASFQGAGANVLTF. CDR3 DNA sequence: TGTGCCAGCTTCCAGGGGGCCGGGGCCAACGTCCTGACTTTC.

This clonotype was found a few times. The V and J genes are TRBV4-1 and TRBJ2-2; D is possibly TRBD2 (6 bases). There are 16 residues in the CDR3. The V gene's germline CDR1 is MGHRA and CDR2 YSYEKL. Deletions cut 5 bases from V and 2 bases from J, with 15 bases between. CDR3 protein: CASSNPGLRNTGELFF. CDR3 coding DNA: TGCGCCAGCAGCAATCCGGGACTTCGCAACACCGGGGAGCTGTTTTTT.

The chain combines TRBV11-2 with TRBJ2-4; D might be TRBD1 (5 bases). Germline V gives CDR1 SGHAT, CDR2 FQNNGV. V shed 6 bases and J shed 8 bases, with 17 bases lying between them. CDR3 length: 14 amino acids. CDR3 protein: CASRSDRNVDIQYF. DNA for the CDR3: TGTGCCAGCAGGAGCGACAGAAACGTAGACATTCAGTACTTC. The whole variable domain, remainder taken from reference TRBV11-2 and TRBJ2-4, is EAGVAQSPRYKIIEKRQSVAFWCNPISGHATLYWYQQILGQGPKLLIQFQNNGVVDDSQLPKDRFSAERLKGVDSTLKIQPAKLEDSAVYLCASRSDRNVDIQYFGAGTRLSVL.

V is TRBV5-6 and J is TRBJ2-5; possible D gene TRBD2, 5 bases. The germline V and J ends were trimmed by 1 base and 2 bases, with 12 bases remaining between them. In germline, CDR1 is SGHDT, CDR2 YYEEEE. This CDR3 comprises 15 residues. The CDR3 bases are TGTGCCAGCAGCTTGTTGGGCGGAGGACAAGAGACCCAGTACTTC. This gives the protein CASSLLGGGQETQYF.

J is TRBJ2-1 and V is TRBV11-3, with D possibly being TRBD1 or TRBD2 (6 bases each). V gave up 6 bases and J gave up 1 base, with 22 bases separating them. This CDR3 comprises 18 residues. Looked up from germline, CDR1 is SGHNT and CDR2 is YENEEA. The CDR3 sequence is CASSLARQGTLSYNEQFF. The CDR3 nucleotides are TGTGCCAGCAGTCTAGCCCGCCAGGGGACTCTATCCTACAATGAGCAGTTCTTC.

In its sample, this clonotype was seen many times. This sequence joins TRBV10-3 and TRBJ1-1; D is unresolved. This CDR3 is 14 amino acids long. Germline lookup yields CDR1 ENHRY and CDR2 SYGVKD. V was pared by 1 base and J by 1 base, with 7 bases between. The CDR3 here is CAISEWQPNTEAFF. The CDR3 bases are TGTGCCATCAGTGAGTGGCAGCCGAACACTGAAGCTTTCTTT.